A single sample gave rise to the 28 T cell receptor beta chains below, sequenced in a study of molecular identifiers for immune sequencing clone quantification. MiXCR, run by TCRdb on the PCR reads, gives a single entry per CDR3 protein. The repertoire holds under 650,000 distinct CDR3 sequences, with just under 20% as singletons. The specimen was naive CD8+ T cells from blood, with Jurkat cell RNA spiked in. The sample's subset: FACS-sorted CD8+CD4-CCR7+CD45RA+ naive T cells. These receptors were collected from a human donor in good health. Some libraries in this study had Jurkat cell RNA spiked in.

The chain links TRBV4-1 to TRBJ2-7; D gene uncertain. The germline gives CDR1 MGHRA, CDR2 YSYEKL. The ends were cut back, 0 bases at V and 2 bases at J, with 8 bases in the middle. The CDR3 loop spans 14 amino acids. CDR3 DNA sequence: TGCGCCAGCAGCCAAGATAATTGGGCCTACGAGCAGTACTTC. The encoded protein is CASSQDNWAYEQYF.

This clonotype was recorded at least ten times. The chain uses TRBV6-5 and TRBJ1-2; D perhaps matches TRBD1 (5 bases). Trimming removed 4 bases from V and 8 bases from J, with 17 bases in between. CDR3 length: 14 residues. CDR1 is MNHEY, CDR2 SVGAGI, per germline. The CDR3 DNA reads TGTGCCAGCAGTTCCGAGTCGAGGGGCGGCGGCTACACCTTC. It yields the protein CASSSESRGGGYTF.

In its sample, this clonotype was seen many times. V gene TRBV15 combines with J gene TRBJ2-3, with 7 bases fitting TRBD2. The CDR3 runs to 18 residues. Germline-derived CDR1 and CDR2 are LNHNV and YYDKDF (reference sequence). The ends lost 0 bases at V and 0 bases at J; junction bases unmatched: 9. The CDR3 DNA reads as TGTGCCACCAGCAGAGATTGGCGGGAGCGAGCTAGCACAGATACGCAGTATTTT. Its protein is CATSRDWRERASTDTQYF.

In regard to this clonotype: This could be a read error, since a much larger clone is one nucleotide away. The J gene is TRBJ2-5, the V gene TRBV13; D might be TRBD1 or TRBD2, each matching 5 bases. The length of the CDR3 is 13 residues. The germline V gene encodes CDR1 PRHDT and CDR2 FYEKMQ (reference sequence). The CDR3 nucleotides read TGTGCCAGCAGCTTGGGCTCTCCGGGGACCCGGTACTTC. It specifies CASSLGSPGTRYF.

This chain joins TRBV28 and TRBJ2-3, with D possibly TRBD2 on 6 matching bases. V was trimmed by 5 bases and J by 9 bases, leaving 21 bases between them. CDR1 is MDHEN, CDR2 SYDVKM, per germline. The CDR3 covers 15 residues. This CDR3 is CASSGSSDPKETQYF. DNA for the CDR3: TGTGCCAGCAGTGGATCTAGCGACCCAAAGGAAACGCAGTATTTT.

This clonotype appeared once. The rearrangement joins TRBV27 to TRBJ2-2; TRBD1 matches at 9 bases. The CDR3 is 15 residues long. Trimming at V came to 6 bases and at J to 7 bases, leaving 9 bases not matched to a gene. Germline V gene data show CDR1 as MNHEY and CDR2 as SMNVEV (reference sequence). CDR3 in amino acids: CASRFGQGSGGELFF. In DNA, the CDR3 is TGTGCCAGCAGATTCGGACAGGGGTCGGGCGGGGAGCTGTTTTTT.

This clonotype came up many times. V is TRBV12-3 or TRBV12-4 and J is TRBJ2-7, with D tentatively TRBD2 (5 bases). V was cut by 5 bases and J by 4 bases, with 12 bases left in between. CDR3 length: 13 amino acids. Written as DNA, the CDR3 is TGTGCCAGCAGTACCGGACGAGGGTACGAGCAGTACTTC. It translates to CASSTGRGYEQYF.

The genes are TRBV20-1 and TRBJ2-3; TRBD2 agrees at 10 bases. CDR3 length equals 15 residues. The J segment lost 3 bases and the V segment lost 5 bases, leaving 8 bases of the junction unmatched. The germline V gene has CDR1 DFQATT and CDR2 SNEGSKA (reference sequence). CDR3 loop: CSAFQRGGATDTQYF. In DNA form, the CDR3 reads TGCAGTGCTTTTCAGCGGGGGGGCGCGACAGATACGCAGTATTTT.

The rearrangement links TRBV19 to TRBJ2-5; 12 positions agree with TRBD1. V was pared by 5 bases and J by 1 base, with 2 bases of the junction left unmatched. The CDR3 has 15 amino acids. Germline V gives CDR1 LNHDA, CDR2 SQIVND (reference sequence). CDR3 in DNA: TGTGCCAGTAGTCCGGGACAGGGGGCCCAAGAGACCCAGTACTTC. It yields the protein CASSPGQGAQETQYF.

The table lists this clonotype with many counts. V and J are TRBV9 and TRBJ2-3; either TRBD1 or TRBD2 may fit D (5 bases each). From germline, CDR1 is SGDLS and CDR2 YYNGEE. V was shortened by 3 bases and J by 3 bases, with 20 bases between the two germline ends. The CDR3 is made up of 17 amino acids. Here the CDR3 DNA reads TGTGCCAGCAGCGGGGGGAGCCGACCCCCCGGGACAGATACGCAGTATTTT. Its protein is CASSGGSRPPGTDTQYF.

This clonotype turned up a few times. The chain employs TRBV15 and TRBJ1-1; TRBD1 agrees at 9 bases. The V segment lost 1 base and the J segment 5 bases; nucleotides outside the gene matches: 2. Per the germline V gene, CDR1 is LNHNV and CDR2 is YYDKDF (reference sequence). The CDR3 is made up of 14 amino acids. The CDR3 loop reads CATSRGTGETEAFF. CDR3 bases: TGTGCCACCAGCAGAGGGACAGGGGAAACTGAAGCTTTCTTT.

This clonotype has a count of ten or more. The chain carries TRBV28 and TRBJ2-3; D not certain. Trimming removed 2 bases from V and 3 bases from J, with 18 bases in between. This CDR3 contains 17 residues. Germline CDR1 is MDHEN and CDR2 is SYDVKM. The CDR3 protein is CASSLGRLQVRTDTQYF. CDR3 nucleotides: TGTGCCAGCAGTTTAGGGCGTTTGCAGGTACGGACAGATACGCAGTATTTT.

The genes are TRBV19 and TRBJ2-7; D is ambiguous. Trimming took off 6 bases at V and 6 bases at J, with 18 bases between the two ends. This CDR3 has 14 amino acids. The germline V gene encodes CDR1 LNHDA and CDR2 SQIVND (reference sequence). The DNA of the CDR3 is TGTGCCAGTAGCCCTTTATCCAATTGGGGCGAGCAGTACTTC. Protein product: CASSPLSNWGEQYF.

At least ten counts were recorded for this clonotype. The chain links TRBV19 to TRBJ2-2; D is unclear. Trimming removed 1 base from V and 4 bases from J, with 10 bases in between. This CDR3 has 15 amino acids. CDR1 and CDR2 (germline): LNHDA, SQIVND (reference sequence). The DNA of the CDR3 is TGTGCCAGTAGTATAGGAACAAGGAGCACCGGGGAGCTGTTTTTT. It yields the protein CASSIGTRSTGELFF.

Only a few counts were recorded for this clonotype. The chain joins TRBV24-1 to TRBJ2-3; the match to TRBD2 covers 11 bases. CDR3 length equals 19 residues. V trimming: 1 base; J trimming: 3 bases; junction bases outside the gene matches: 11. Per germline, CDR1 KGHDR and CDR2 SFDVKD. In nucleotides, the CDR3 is TGTGCCACCAGTGATTTAACTTCCGCTAGCGGGAGGAGAACAGATACGCAGTATTTT. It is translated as CATSDLTSASGRRTDTQYF.

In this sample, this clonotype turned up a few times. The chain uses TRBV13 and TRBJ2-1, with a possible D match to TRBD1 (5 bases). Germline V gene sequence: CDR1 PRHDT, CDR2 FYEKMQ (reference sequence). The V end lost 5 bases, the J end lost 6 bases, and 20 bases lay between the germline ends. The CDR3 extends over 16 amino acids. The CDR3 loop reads CASSPTGTTAVNEQFF. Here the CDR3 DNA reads TGTGCCAGCAGCCCAACAGGTACGACGGCGGTCAATGAGCAGTTCTTC.

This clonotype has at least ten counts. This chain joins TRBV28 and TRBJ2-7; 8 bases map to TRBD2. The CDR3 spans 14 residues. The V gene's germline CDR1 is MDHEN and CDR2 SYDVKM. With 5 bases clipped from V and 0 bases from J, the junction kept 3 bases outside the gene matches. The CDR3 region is CASSELADSYEQYF. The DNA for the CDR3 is TGTGCCAGCAGTGAACTAGCGGACTCCTACGAGCAGTACTTC.

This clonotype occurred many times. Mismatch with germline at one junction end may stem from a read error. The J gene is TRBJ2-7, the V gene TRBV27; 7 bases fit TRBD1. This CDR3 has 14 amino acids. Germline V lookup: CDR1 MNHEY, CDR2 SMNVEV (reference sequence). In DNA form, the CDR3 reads TGCGCCAGCAGCTTACTAGGGGGCAGCTACGAGCAGTACTTC. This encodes CASSLLGGSYEQYF.

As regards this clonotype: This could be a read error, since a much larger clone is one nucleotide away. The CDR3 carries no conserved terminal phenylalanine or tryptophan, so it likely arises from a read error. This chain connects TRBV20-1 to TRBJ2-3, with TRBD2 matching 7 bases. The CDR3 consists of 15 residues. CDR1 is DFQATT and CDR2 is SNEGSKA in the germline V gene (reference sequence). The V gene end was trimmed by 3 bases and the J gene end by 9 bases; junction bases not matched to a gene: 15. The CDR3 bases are TGCAGTGCTAGGAATCTAGCGGACTTGGATTGGACGCAGTATTCT. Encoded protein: CSARNLADLDWTQYS.

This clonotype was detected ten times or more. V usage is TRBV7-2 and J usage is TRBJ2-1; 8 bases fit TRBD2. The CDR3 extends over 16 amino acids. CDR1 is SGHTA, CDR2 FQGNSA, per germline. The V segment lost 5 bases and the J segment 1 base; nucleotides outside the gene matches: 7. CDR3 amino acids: CASSTSGRLSYNEQFF. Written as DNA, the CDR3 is TGTGCCAGCAGCACAAGCGGGAGATTGTCCTACAATGAGCAGTTCTTC.

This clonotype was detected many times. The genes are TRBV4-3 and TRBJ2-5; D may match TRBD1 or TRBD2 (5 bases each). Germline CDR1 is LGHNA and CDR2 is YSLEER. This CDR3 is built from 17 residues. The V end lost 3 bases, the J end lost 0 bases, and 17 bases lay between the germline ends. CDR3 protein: CASSQGTGTAYQETQYF. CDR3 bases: TGCGCCAGCAGCCAGGGAACCGGGACCGCGTACCAAGAGACCCAGTACTTC.

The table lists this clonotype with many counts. CDR3: CASSDGTSKLFF. The CDR3 DNA sequence: TGTGCCAGCAGCGACGGGACTAGCAAGCTGTTTTTT. V and J are TRBV9 and TRBJ2-2; 9 nucleotides agree with TRBD2. V lost 3 bases and J lost 12; bases outside the gene matches: 3. The CDR3 contains 12 residues. Germline CDR1 SGDLS, CDR2 YYNGEE.

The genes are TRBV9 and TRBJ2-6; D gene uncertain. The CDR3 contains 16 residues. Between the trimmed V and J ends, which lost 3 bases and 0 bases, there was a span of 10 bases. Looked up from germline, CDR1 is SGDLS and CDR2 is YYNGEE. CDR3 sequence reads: CASSAPPNSGANVLTF. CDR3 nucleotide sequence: TGTGCCAGCAGCGCCCCGCCGAACTCTGGGGCCAACGTCCTGACTTTC.

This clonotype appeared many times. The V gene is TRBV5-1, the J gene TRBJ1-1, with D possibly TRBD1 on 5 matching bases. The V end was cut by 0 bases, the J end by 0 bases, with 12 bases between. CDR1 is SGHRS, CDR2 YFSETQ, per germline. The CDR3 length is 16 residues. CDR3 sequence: CASSLVGRVMNTEAFF. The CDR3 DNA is TGCGCCAGCAGCTTGGTCGGCAGGGTGATGAACACTGAAGCTTTCTTT.

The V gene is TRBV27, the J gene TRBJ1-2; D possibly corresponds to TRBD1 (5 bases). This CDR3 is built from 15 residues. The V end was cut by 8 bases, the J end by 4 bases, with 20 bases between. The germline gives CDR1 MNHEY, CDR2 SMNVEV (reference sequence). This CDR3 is CASGNPTGGFYGYTF. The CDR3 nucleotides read TGTGCCAGCGGTAACCCGACGGGGGGTTTCTATGGCTACACCTTC.

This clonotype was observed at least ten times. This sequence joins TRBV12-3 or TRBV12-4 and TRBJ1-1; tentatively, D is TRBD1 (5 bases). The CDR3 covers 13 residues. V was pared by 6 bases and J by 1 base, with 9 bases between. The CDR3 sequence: CASSWDPNTEAFF. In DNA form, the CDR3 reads TGTGCCAGCAGCTGGGACCCGAACACTGAAGCTTTCTTT.

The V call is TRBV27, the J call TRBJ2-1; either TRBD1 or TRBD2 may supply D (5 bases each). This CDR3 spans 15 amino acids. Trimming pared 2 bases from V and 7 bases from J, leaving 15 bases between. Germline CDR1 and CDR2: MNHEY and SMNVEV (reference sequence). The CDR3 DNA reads TGTGCCAGCAGTTTAGGGGGTTACGGGATAAATGAGCAGTTCTTC. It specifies CASSLGGYGINEQFF.

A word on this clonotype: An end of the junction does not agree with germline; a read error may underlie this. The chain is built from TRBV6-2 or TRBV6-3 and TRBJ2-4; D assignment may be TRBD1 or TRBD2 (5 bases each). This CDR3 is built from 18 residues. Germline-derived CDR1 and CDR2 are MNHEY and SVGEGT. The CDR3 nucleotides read TGTGCCAGCAGTTACATCCGGGACCCCGAAGCGGCCAAAAGCATTCAGTACTTC. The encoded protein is CASSYIRDPEAAKSIQYF.